Presented here are 17 T cell receptor beta chains from one specimen sequenced in a study of T cell changes during pregnancy in multiple sclerosis (dated by TCRdb to about 2019). The method behind the library was the immunoSEQ multiplex PCR assay. TCRdb re-hosts the immuneACCESS table, in-frame sequences only. Its copies lack some clones; in the studies checked, an unresolved V gene accounts for under half of them, and the cause for the rest is not known. The sample contains about 73,000 clones, roughly 90% of them found a single time. Approximately 9.5% of the sample rests with the top ten. Sequencing was performed on peripheral blood, taken after pregnancy. The receptor set was obtained from a female donor in good health, enrolled as a control in a pregnancy study.

CDR3 sequence: CASSLKGVTEAFF. CDR3 bases: TGTGCCAGCAGCTTAAAGGGAGTCACTGAAGCTTTCTTT. The J gene is TRBJ1-1, the V gene TRBV7-9; D remains ambiguous. V lost 2 bases and J 4 bases, leaving 8 bases between the germline ends. This CDR3 comprises 13 residues. Germline V gives CDR1 SEHNR, CDR2 FQNEAQ (reference sequence). The whole variable domain, filled in from reference TRBV7-9 and TRBJ1-1, reads DTGVSQNPRHKITKRGQNVTFRCDPISEHNRLYWYRQTLGQGPEFLTYFQNEAQLEKSRLLSDRFSAERPKGSFSTLEIQRTEQGDSAMYLCASSLKGVTEAFFGQGTRLTVV.

The chain uses TRBV7-9 and TRBJ1-4, with TRBD1 identical over 10 bases. The CDR3 has 14 residues. J gave up 10 bases and V 8 bases, and 10 bases lay outside the gene matches. The germline V gene encodes CDR1 SEHNR and CDR2 FQNEAQ (reference sequence). CDR3 in DNA: TGTGCCAGCGGCCCGGGACAGGGGTTGCGAAAACTGTTTTTT. It yields the protein CASGPGQGLRKLFF.

As to this clone: At one end the junction does not follow the germline gene, possibly because of a read error. The chain joins TRBV7-7 to TRBJ2-5; D is perhaps TRBD2 (7 bases). The CDR3 is made up of 17 amino acids. Germline CDR1 is SSHAT and CDR2 is FNYEAQ (reference sequence). The CDR3 reads CASSRGPRGGQQETQYF. CDR3 sequence (DNA): TGTGCTAGCAGCCGAGGTCCACGCGGGGGCCAACAAGAGACCCAGTACTTC.

The rearrangement uses TRBV6-4 and TRBJ2-7, with 12 bases fitting TRBD2. Trimming took 4 bases from V and 3 from J; bases not matched to a gene: 1. The CDR3 loop spans 14 amino acids. Germline CDR1 and CDR2: MRHNA and SNTAGT. The CDR3 reads CASSATSGGYEQYF. DNA of the CDR3: TGTGCCAGCAGTGCGACTAGCGGGGGCTACGAGCAGTACTTC.

The chain recombines TRBV10-3 with TRBJ1-1; 8 bases fit TRBD1. The ends lost 2 bases at V and 6 bases at J; junction bases unmatched: 2. From germline, CDR1 is ENHRY and CDR2 SYGVKD. CDR3 length equals 13 residues. This CDR3 is CAISETQGAEAFF. CDR3 in DNA: TGTGCCATCAGTGAGACACAGGGGGCTGAAGCTTTCTTT.

The chain couples TRBV5-1 to TRBJ1-3, with D possibly TRBD1 on 6 matching bases. The CDR3 runs 14 residues. Germline lookup yields CDR1 SGHRS and CDR2 YFSETQ. The V gene lost 4 bases and the J gene lost 3 bases, with 11 bases spanning the gap. CDR3 coding DNA: TGCGCCAGCAGCGACGGGACACTTGGAAACACCATATATTTT. As protein: CASSDGTLGNTIYF.

CDR3 in DNA: TGTGCCAGCAGCTTGTGGGGCTCCTCCTACGAGCAGTACTTC. Protein: CASSLWGSSYEQYF. V is TRBV7-2 and J is TRBJ2-7, with D maybe TRBD1 (5 bases). Trimming removed 3 bases at V and 0 bases at J, with 9 bases between. The CDR3 covers 14 residues. Germline CDR1 is SGHTA and CDR2 is FQGNSA.

This sequence joins TRBV7-9 and TRBJ1-5, with D possibly TRBD1 on 6 matching bases. This CDR3 is 17 amino acids long. Trimming shortened V by 1 base and J by 6 bases, and 19 bases separated the two germline ends. Germline loops: CDR1 SEHNR, CDR2 FQNEAQ (reference sequence). For the CDR3, the DNA is TGTGCCAGCAGCTTAGTAGGCGCAGGGGAAGGCAGTCAGCCCCAGCATTTT. This codes for CASSLVGAGEGSQPQHF.

In its sample, this clone was seen a few times. V usage is TRBV27 and J usage is TRBJ2-7; 10 positions match TRBD2. Germline values: CDR1 MNHEY, CDR2 SMNVEV (reference sequence). The ends lost 5 bases at V and 4 bases at J; junction bases unmatched: 5. The CDR3 runs to 14 residues. CDR3 DNA: TGTGCCAGCAGTCGGTCTAGCGGGGGTTACGAGCAGTACTTC. It specifies CASSRSSGGYEQYF.

The chain uses TRBV7-2 and TRBJ2-5; D is perhaps TRBD1 (6 bases). The CDR3 extends over 14 amino acids. V was shortened by 2 bases and J by 1 base, with 8 bases between the two germline ends. Germline values: CDR1 SGHTA, CDR2 FQGNSA. The CDR3 reads CASSLKGVQETQYF. CDR3 nucleotide sequence: TGTGCCAGCAGCTTAAAGGGGGTCCAAGAGACCCAGTACTTC.

The chain combines TRBV6-5 with TRBJ2-1; 9 bases map to TRBD2. In germline, CDR1 is MNHEY, CDR2 SVGAGI. The CDR3 loop spans 13 amino acids. Trimming took 7 bases from V and 8 from J; bases not matched to a gene: 6. The CDR3 DNA reads TGTGCCAGCATTTCTAGCGGGAAGGATGAGCAGTTCTTC. It translates to CASISSGKDEQFF.

The chain joins TRBV7-9 to TRBJ2-7; D perhaps matches TRBD1 (5 bases). Trimming pared 5 bases from V and 1 base from J, leaving 12 bases between. The germline gives CDR1 SEHNR, CDR2 FQNEAQ (reference sequence). The CDR3 is 14 residues long. CDR3 amino acids: CASSRGRQSYEQYF. DNA of the CDR3: TGTGCCAGCAGCAGGGGCCGGCAGTCCTACGAGCAGTACTTC.

This rearrangement joins TRBV18 to TRBJ2-1, with 13 bases identical to TRBD2. Per the germline V gene, CDR1 is KGHSH and CDR2 is LQKENI. This CDR3 has 14 amino acids. The junction had 1 base not matched to a gene; V was cut back by 3 bases and J by 8 bases. CDR3 protein: CASSPTSGRHEQFF. The CDR3 DNA reads TGTGCCAGCTCACCGACTAGCGGGAGGCATGAGCAGTTCTTC.

V is TRBV13 and J is TRBJ1-1; 7 bases are a match to TRBD1. V lost 5 bases to trimming and J lost 0 bases; unmatched junction nucleotides: 9. Germline CDR1 and CDR2: PRHDT and FYEKMQ (reference sequence). CDR3 length: 16 residues. CDR3 residues: CASSPRTGGLNTEAFF. DNA for the CDR3: TGTGCCAGCAGCCCAAGGACAGGTGGCTTGAACACTGAAGCTTTCTTT.

The chain couples TRBV10-3 to TRBJ1-5; TRBD1 aligns across 8 bases. J gave up 8 bases and V 4 bases, and 4 bases lay outside the gene matches. The germline V gene encodes CDR1 ENHRY and CDR2 SYGVKD. This CDR3 is built from 13 residues. CDR3 coding DNA: TGTGCCATCAGTGCGACAGGGGTTGAGCCCCAGCATTTT. Residues: CAISATGVEPQHF.

This sequence joins TRBV12-5 and TRBJ2-1, with D possibly TRBD1 on 6 matching bases. Germline V gene sequence: CDR1 LGHNT, CDR2 FRNRAP. The V end lost 1 base, the J end lost 8 bases, and 6 bases lay between the germline ends. This CDR3 is 12 amino acids long. The CDR3 bases are TGTGCTAGTGGTTTGGACAGGGATGAGCAGTTCTTC. It encodes CASGLDRDEQFF.

The chain recombines TRBV14 with TRBJ2-5; no reliable D call. The CDR3 covers 15 residues. With 3 bases removed from V and 3 bases from J, the gap between germline ends came to 14 bases. Germline V CDR1 and CDR2: SGHDN, FVKESK. CDR3 in DNA: TGTGCCAGCAGCCACCGATTGGGCCTGGAAGAGACCCAGTACTTC. Amino acids: CASSHRLGLEETQYF. Full variable domain (missing parts from reference TRBV14 and TRBJ2-5): EAGVTQFPSHSVIEKGQTVTLRCDPISGHDNLYWYRRVMGKEIKFLLHFVKESKQDESGMPNNRFLAERTGGTYSTLKVQPAELEDSGVYFCASSHRLGLEETQYFGPGTRLLVL.